A selection of T cell receptor beta chains follows, all from one sample in a study of cytomegalovirus exposure and HLA in healthy donors. The method was immunoSEQ multiplex PCR; TCRdb's version includes in-frame clones alone and lacks a portion of them. The table lists some 100,000 clones, less than 90% of them singletons. Sequencing input: PBMCs. These receptor sequences come from a young man in good health and CMV-seropositive. Each CDR3 is given with its conserved first and last residue. D genes are given only for firm matches. The size of a clone is reported for some rows only, either as once, few or many, or as a class for expanded clones.

size: once; V: TRBV9; J: TRBJ1-4; D: TRBD1; DNA: TGTGCCAGCAGCGAAACAGGGGCCTTTAATGAAAAACTGTTTTTT; CDR3: CASSETGAFNEKLFF
size: once; V: TRBV5-6; J: TRBJ1-3; D: TRBD1; DNA: TGTGCCAGCAGCTCTTCTACAGGGGGCTCCCCATTCTCTGGAAACACCATATATTTT; CDR3: CASSSSTGGSPFSGNTIYF
size: NA; V: TRBV2; J: TRBJ2-1; D: NA; DNA: TGTGCCAGCAACCCGACCGACTTTACGAGCTCCTACAATGAGCAGTTCTTC; CDR3: CASNPTDFTSSYNEQFF
size: NA; V: TRBV7-9; J: TRBJ2-7; D: TRBD1; DNA: TGTGCCAGCAGCTCTCGACAGGGGGTCTCCTCCAGGCAGTACTTC; CDR3: CASSSRQGVSSRQYF
size: once; V: TRBV4-1; J: TRBJ1-2; D: TRBD1; DNA: TGCGCCAGCAGCCAAGCGGGACAGGGCTTGGACTATGGCTACACCTTC; CDR3: CASSQAGQGLDYGYTF
size: NA; V: TRBV29-1; J: TRBJ1-6; D: NA; DNA: TGCAGCGTTGGGTGGGGGGATAATTCACCCCTCCACTTT; CDR3: CSVGWGDNSPLHF
size: NA; V: TRBV7-2; J: TRBJ1-2; D: TRBD1; DNA: TGTGCCAGCAGCTTATCTACGGATCACGGCAGGGGGCACGGCTACACCTTC; CDR3: CASSLSTDHGRGHGYTF
size: NA; V: TRBV2; J: TRBJ2-1; D: NA; DNA: TGTGCCAGCAGTGAGCTGCGGGACAATGAGCAGTTCTTC; CDR3: CASSELRDNEQFF
size: NA; V: TRBV25-1; J: TRBJ2-7; D: TRBD1; DNA: TGTGCCAGCAGTGAGGGACAGGGGGCCAACGAGCAGTACTTC; CDR3: CASSEGQGANEQYF
size: NA; V: TRBV4-1; J: TRBJ1-1; D: NA; DNA: TGCGCCAGCACGGGATACAGAGGAACTTTAACGGGAGCTTTCTTT; CDR3: CASTGYRGTLTGAFF
size: NA; V: TRBV27; J: TRBJ1-4; D: NA; DNA: TGTGCCAGCAGTCCCGGGACTGGTGAAAAACTGTTTTTT; CDR3: CASSPGTGEKLFF
size: NA; V: TRBV27; J: TRBJ2-7; D: NA; DNA: TGTGCCAGCAGTTTCTCTGGGGTGACAGGCAGACCCTACGAGCAGTACTTC; CDR3: CASSFSGVTGRPYEQYF
size: once; V: TRBV7-8; J: TRBJ2-3; D: NA; DNA: TGTGCCAGCAGCTTAGCGGGGGGTGGGGGAGATACGCAGTATTTT; CDR3: CASSLAGGGGDTQYF
size: NA; V: TRBV6-5; J: TRBJ2-3; D: TRBD2; DNA: TGTGCCAGCAGCCTAGGGACTAGCCGCAGGGCTACGCAGTATTTT; CDR3: CASSLGTSRRATQYF
size: once; V: TRBV2; J: TRBJ2-1; D: NA; DNA: TGTGCCAGCAGTCCCACTGAACAGGGAAGCAATGAGCAGTTCTTC; CDR3: CASSPTEQGSNEQFF
size: NA; V: TRBV27; J: TRBJ2-7; D: TRBD2; DNA: TGTGCCAGCAGTCTCCGGGACTACGGTTACGAGCAGTACTTC; CDR3: CASSLRDYGYEQYF
size: NA; V: TRBV27; J: TRBJ1-1; D: TRBD1; DNA: TGTGCCAGCAGTTTACCAGGGGGCGCGGGCACTGAAGCTTTCTTT; CDR3: CASSLPGGAGTEAFF
size: NA; V: TRBV4-2; J: TRBJ2-1; D: TRBD2; DNA: TGTGCCAGCAGCCCTAAGGCCGGGACTAGCGGGGTTGGCAGCTCCTACAATGAGCAGTTCTTC; CDR3: CASSPKAGTSGVGSSYNEQFF
size: NA; V: TRBV6-1; J: TRBJ1-2; D: NA; DNA: TGTGCCAGCAGCTCTCTGACTGACCTTGGTGGCTACACCTTC; CDR3: CASSSLTDLGGYTF
size: NA; V: TRBV10-3; J: TRBJ1-1; D: NA; DNA: TGTGCCATCAGTGAACCCTCGGGGGGGACCACTGAAGCTTTCTTT; CDR3: CAISEPSGGTTEAFF
size: few; V: TRBV15; J: TRBJ2-7; D: NA; DNA: TGTGCCACCAGCAGAGACACCTACGAGCAGTACTTC; CDR3: CATSRDTYEQYF
size: NA; V: TRBV7-8; J: TRBJ2-6; D: NA; DNA: TGTGCCAGCAGCTCGCGTTTCGACTCTGGGGCCAACGTCCTGACTTTC; CDR3: CASSSRFDSGANVLTF
size: NA; V: TRBV14; J: TRBJ2-2; D: NA; DNA: TGTGCCAGCAGCTACCTAGGCAACACCGGGGAGCTGTTTTTT; CDR3: CASSYLGNTGELFF
size: NA; V: TRBV19; J: TRBJ1-5; D: TRBD1; DNA: TGTGCCAGTAGTATAGATTCGGGGGGACAGGGGGCGGCTCAGCCCCAGCATTTT; CDR3: CASSIDSGGQGAAQPQHF
size: NA; V: TRBV7-2; J: TRBJ2-2; D: NA; DNA: TGTGCCAGCAGCCATGACAGACCCTCGCTCACCGGGGAGCTGTTTTTT; CDR3: CASSHDRPSLTGELFF
size: NA; V: TRBV10-3; J: TRBJ1-5; D: NA; DNA: TGTGCCATCAGTGAGGGGCGGGGGAGCAATCAGCCCCAGCATTTT; CDR3: CAISEGRGSNQPQHF
size: once; V: TRBV28; J: TRBJ2-1; D: NA; DNA: TGTGCCAGCAGAGACGGGGTCAATGAGCAGTTCTTC; CDR3: CASRDGVNEQFF
size: NA; V: TRBV19; J: TRBJ1-5; D: NA; DNA: TGTGCCTGCAGGGGTTTCAATCAGCCCCAGCATTTT; CDR3: CACRGFNQPQHF
size: NA; V: TRBV11-1; J: TRBJ2-7; D: TRBD1; DNA: TGTGCCAGCAGCCTGGGGACAGGGAAGGCCTACGAGCAGTACTTC; CDR3: CASSLGTGKAYEQYF
size: few; V: TRBV18; J: TRBJ2-7; D: TRBD1; DNA: TGTGCCAGCCGCAGGGACAGTTCCTACGAGCAGTACTTC; CDR3: CASRRDSSYEQYF
size: NA; V: TRBV19; J: TRBJ2-5; D: NA; DNA: TGTGCCATTCCACAAGAGGGGGAAGAGACCCAGTACTTC; CDR3: CAIPQEGEETQYF
size: NA; V: TRBV5-4; J: TRBJ1-2; D: TRBD1; DNA: TGTGCCAGCAGCTTGGTAGACAGGGCTTTGGGTGGCTACACCTTC; CDR3: CASSLVDRALGGYTF
size: NA; V: TRBV9; J: TRBJ2-1; D: TRBD2; DNA: TGTGCCAGCAGCTCAAAGCGGGGGCCGTACAATGAGCAGTTCTTC; CDR3: CASSSKRGPYNEQFF
size: once; V: TRBV6-4; J: TRBJ2-1; D: TRBD1; DNA: TGTGCCAGCAGTGATAATACAGGGGGGAATGAGCAGTTCTTC; CDR3: CASSDNTGGNEQFF
size: few; V: TRBV19; J: TRBJ1-5; D: NA; DNA: TGTGCCAGTAGAACAGGAAAGAGAGGCAATCAGCCCCAGCATTTT; CDR3: CASRTGKRGNQPQHF